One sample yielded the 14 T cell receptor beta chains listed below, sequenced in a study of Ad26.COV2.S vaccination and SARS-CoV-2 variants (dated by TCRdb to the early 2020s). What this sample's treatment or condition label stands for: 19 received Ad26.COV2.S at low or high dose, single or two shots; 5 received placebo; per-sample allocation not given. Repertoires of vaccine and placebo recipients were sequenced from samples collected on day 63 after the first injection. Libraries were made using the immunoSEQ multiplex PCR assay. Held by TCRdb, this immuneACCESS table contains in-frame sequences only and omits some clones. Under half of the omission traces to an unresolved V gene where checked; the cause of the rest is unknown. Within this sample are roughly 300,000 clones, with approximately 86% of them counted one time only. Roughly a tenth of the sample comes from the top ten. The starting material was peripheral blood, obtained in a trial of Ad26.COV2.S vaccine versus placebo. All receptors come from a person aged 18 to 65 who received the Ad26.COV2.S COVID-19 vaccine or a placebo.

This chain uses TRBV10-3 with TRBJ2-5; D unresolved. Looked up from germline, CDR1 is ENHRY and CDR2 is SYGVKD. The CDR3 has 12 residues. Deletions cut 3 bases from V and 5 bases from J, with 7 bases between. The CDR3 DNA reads TGTGCCATCAGTGAACATTTGGAGACCCAGTACTTC. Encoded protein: CAISEHLETQYF.

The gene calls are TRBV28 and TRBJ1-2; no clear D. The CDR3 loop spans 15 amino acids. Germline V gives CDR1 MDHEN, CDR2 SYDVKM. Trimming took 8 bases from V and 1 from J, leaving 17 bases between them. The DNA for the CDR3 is TGTGCCAGCGTCGGATTGTGGGAGTTTAACTATGGCTACACCTTC. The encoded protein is CASVGLWEFNYGYTF.

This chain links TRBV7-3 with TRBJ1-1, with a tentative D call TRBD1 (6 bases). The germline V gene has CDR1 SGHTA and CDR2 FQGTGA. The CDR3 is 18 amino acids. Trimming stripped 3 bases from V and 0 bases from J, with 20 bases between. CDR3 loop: CASSFLFSPGGLNTEAFF. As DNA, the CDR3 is TGTGCCAGCAGCTTCTTATTCTCCCCCGGGGGGCTGAACACTGAAGCTTTCTTT.

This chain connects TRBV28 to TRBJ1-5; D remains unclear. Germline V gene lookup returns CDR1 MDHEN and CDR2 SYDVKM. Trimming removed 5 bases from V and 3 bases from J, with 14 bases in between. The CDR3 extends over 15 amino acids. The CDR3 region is CASSPATENNQPQHF. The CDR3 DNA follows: TGTGCCAGCAGTCCCGCCACAGAGAACAATCAGCCCCAGCATTTT.

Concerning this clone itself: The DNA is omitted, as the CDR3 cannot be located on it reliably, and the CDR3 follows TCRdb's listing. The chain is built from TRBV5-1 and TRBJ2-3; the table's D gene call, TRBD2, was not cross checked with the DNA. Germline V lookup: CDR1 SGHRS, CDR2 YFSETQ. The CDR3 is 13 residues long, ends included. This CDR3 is CASSFGAGTEKYF.

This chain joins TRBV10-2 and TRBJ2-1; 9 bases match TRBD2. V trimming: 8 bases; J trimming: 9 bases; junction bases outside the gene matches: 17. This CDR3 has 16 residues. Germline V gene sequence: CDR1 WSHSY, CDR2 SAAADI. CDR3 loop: CASSTGMRAGGSEQFF. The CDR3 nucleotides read TGCGCCAGCTCGACAGGGATGAGGGCGGGAGGGAGTGAGCAGTTCTTC.

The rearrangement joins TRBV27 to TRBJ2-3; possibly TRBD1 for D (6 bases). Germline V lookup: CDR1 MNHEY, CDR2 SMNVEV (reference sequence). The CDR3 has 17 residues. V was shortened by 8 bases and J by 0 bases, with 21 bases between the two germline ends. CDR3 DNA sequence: TGTGCCAGCTACCCATACCGCGGACAGCCTAGCACAGATACGCAGTATTTT. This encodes CASYPYRGQPSTDTQYF.

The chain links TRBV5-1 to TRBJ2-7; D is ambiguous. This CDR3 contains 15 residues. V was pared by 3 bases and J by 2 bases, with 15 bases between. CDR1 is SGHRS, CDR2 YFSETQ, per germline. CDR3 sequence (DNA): TGCGCCAGCAGCTCATCTAGTACACCACCCTACGAGCAGTACTTC. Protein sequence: CASSSSSTPPYEQYF.

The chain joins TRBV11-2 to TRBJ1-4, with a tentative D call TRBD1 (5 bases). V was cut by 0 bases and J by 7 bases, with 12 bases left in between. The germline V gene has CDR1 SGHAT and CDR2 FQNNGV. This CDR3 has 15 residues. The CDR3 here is CASSLERGGGEKLFF. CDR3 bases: TGTGCCAGCAGCTTAGAGCGGGGGGGAGGTGAAAAACTGTTTTTT.

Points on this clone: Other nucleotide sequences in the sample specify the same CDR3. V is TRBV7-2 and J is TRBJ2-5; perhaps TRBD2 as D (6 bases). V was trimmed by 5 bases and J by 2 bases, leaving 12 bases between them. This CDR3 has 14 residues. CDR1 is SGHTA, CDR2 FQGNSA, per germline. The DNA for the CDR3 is TGTGCCAGCAGCCGGGACTGGTTACAAGAGACCCAGTACTTC. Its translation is CASSRDWLQETQYF. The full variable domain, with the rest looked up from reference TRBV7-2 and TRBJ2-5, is GAGVSQSPSNKVTEKGKDVELRCDPISGHTALYWYRQSLGQGLEFLIYFQGNSAPDKSGLPSDRFSAERTGGSVSTLTIQRTQQEDSAVYLCASSRDWLQETQYFGPGTRLLVL.

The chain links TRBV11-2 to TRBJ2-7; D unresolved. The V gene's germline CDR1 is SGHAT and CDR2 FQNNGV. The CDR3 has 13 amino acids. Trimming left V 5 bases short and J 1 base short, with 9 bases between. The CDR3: CASSIGPSYEQYF. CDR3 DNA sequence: TGTGCCAGCAGCATAGGACCGTCCTACGAGCAGTACTTC.

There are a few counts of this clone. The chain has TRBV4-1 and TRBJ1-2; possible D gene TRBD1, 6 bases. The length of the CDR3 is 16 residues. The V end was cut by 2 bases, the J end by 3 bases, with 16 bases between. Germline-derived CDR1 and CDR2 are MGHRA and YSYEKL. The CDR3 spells CASSQPRDKLYYGYTF. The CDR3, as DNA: TGCGCCAGCAGCCAACCCCGGGACAAATTATACTATGGCTACACCTTC.

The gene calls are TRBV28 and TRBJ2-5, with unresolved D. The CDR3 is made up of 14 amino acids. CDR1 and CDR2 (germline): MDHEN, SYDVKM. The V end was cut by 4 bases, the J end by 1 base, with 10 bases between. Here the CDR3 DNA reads TGTGCCAGCAGTTCCAGACACGTCCAAGAGACCCAGTACTTC. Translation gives CASSSRHVQETQYF.

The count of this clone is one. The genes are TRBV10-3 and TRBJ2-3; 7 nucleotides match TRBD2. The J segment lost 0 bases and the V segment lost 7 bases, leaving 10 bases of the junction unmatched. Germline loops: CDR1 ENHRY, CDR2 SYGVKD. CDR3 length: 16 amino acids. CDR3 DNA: TGTGCCATCAAAGCGGGAACCGCTGCTAGCACAGATACGCAGTATTTT. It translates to CAIKAGTAASTDTQYF.